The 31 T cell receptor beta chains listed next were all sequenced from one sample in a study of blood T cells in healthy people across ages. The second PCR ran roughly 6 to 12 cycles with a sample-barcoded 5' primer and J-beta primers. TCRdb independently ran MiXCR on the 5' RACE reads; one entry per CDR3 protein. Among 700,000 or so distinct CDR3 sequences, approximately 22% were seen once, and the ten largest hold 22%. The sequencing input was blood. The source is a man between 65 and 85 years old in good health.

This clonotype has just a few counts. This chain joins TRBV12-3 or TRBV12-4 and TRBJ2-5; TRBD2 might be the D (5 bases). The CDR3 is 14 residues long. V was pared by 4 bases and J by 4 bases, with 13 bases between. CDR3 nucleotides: TGTGCCAGCAGTTCGGACTCGGCGCGAGAGACCCAGTACTTC. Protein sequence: CASSSDSARETQYF.

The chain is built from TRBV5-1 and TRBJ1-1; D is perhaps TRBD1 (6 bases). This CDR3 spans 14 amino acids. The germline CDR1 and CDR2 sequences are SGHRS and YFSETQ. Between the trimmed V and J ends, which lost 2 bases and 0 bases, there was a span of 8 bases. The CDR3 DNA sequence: TGCGCCAGCAGCTTCCGGGACATGAACACTGAAGCTTTCTTT. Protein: CASSFRDMNTEAFF.

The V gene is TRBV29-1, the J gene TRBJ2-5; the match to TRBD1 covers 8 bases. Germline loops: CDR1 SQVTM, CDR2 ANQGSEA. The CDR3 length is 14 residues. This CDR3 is CTFTPGGAQETQYF. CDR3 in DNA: TGCACCTTCACCCCAGGGGGCGCCCAAGAGACCCAGTACTTC.

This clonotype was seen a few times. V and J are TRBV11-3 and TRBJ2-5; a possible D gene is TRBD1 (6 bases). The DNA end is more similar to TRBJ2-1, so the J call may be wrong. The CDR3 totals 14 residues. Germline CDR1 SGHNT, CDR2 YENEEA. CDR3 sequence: CASSLGPDRNEQFF. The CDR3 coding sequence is TGTGCCAGCAGCTTAGGTCCTGACAGGAATGAGCAGTTCTTC.

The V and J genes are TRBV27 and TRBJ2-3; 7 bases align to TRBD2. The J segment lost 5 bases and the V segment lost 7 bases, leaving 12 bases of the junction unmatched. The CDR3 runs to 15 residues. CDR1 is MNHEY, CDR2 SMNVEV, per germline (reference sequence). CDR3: CASIPGAGRGDTQYF. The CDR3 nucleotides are TGTGCCAGCATCCCCGGAGCGGGGCGGGGAGATACGCAGTATTTT.

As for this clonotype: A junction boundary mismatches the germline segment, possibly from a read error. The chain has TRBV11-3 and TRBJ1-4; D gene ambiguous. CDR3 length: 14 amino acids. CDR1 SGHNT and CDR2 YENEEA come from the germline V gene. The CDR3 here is CASRRDATNEKLSF. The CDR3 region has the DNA TGTGCCAGCAGAAGGGATGCAACTAATGAAAAACTGTCTTTT.

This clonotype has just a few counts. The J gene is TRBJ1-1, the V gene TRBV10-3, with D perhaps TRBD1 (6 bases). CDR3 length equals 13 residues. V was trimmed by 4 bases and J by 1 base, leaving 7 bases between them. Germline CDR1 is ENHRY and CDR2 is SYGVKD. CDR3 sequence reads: CAISGQENTEAFF. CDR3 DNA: TGTGCCATCAGTGGACAGGAGAACACTGAAGCTTTCTTT.

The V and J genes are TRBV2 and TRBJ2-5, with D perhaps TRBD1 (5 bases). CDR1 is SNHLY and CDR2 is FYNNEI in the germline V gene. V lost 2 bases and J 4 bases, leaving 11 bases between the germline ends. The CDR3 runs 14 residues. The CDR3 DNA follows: TGTGCCAGCAGTGAATTGGTCCAGGGAGAGACCCAGTACTTC. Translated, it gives CASSELVQGETQYF.

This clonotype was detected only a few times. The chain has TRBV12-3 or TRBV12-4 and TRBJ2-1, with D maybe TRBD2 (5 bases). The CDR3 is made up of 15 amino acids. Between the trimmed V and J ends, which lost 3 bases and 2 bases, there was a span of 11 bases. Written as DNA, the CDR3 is TGTGCCAGCAGTTTCCCGCGGGCTACCTACAATGAGCAGTTCTTC. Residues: CASSFPRATYNEQFF.

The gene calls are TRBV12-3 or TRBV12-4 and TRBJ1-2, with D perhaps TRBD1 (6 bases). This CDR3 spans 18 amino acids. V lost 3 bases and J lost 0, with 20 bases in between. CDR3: CASSLVYQDRSTNYGYTF. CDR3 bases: TGTGCCAGCAGTTTGGTTTACCAGGACAGAAGCACTAACTATGGCTACACCTTC.

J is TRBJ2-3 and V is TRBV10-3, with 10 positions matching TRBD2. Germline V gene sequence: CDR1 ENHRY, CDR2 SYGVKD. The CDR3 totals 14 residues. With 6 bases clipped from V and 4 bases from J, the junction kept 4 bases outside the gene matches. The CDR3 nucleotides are TGTGCCATCAGCGCTAGCGGGAGCGCAGATACGCAGTATTTT. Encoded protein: CAISASGSADTQYF.

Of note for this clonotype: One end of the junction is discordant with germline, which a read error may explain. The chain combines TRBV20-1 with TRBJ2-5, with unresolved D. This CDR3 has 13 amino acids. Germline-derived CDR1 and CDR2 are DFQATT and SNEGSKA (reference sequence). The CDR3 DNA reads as TGCGGTGCTAGTTTAGTATCGCAAGAGACCCAGTACTTC. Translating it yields CGASLVSQETQYF.

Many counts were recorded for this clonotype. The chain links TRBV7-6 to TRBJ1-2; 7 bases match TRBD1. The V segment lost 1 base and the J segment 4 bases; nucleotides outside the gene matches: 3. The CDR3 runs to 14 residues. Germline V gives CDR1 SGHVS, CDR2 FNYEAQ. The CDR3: CASSLVPGGYGYTF. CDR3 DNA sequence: TGTGCCAGCAGCTTAGTGCCAGGGGGCTATGGCTACACCTTC. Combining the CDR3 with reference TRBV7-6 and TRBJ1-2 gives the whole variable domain GAGVSQSPRYKVTKRGQDVALRCDPISGHVSLYWYRQALGQGPEFLTYFNYEAQQDKSGLPNDRFSAERPEGSISTLTIQRTEQRDSAMYRCASSLVPGGYGYTFGSGTRLTVV.

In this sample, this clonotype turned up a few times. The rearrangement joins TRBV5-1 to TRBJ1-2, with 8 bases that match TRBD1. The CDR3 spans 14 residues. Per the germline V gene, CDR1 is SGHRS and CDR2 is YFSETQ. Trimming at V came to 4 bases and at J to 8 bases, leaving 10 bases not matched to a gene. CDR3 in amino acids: CASSLSDRELGYTF. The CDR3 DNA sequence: TGCGCCAGCAGCCTATCGGACAGGGAGTTGGGCTACACCTTC. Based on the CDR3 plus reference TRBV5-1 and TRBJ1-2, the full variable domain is KAGVTQTPRYLIKTRGQQVTLSCSPISGHRSVSWYQQTPGQGLQFLFEYFSETQRNKGNFPGRFSGRQFSNSRSEMNVSTLELGDSALYLCASSLSDRELGYTFGSGTRLTVV.

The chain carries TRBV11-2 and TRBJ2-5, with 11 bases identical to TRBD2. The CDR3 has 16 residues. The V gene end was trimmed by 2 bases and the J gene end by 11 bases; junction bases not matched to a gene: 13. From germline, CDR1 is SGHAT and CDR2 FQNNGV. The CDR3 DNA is TGTGCCAGCAGCTTAAGACTAGCGGGGCTGGTTTTGGAGCAGTACTTC. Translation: CASSLRLAGLVLEQYF.

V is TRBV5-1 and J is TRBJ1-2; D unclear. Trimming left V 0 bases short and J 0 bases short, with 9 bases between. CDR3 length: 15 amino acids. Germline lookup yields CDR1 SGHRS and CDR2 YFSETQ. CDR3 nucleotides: TGCGCCAGCAGCTTGGACCAATTAGCTAACTATGGCTACACCTTC. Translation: CASSLDQLANYGYTF.

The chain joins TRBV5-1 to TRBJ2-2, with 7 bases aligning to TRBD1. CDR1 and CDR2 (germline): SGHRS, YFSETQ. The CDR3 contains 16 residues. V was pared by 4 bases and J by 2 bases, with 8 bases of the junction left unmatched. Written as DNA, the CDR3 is TGCGCCAGCAGCCAGGGGGAACGGGCTAACACCGGGGAGCTGTTTTTT. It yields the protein CASSQGERANTGELFF. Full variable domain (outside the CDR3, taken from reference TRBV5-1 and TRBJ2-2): KAGVTQTPRYLIKTRGQQVTLSCSPISGHRSVSWYQQTPGQGLQFLFEYFSETQRNKGNFPGRFSGRQFSNSRSEMNVSTLELGDSALYLCASSQGERANTGELFFGEGSRLTVL.

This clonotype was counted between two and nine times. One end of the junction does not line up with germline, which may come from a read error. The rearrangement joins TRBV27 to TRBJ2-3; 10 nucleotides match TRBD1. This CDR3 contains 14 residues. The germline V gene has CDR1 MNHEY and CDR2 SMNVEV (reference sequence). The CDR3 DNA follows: TGTGCCAGCAGTGACGCCGGGACAGGGGTCCGGAGTTACTTT. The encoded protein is CASSDAGTGVRSYF.

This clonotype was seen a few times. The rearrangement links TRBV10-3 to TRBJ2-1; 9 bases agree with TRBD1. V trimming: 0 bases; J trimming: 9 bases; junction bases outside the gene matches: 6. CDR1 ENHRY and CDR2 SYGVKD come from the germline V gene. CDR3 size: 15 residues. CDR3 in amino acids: CAISESGTGNSEQFF. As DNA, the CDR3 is TGTGCCATCAGTGAGTCGGGGACAGGGAATAGTGAGCAGTTCTTC.

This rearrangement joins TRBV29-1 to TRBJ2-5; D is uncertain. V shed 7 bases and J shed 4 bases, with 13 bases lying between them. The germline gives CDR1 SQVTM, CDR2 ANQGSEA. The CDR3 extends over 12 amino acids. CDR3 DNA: TGCAGCGCCCTACAGACCCCAGAGACCCAGTACTTC. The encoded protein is CSALQTPETQYF. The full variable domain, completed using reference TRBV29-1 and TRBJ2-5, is SAVISQKPSRDICQRGTSLTIQCQVDSQVTMMFWYRQQPGQSLTLIATANQGSEATYESGFVIDKFPISRPNLTFSTLTVSNMSPEDSSIYLCSALQTPETQYFGPGTRLLVL.

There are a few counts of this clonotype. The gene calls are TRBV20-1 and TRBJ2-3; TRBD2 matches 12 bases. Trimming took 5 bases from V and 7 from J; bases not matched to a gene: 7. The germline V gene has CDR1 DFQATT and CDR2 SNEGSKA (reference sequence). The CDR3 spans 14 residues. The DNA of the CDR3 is TGCAGTGCTCCTGGACTAGCGGGGAGTCATACGCAGTATTTT. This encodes CSAPGLAGSHTQYF.

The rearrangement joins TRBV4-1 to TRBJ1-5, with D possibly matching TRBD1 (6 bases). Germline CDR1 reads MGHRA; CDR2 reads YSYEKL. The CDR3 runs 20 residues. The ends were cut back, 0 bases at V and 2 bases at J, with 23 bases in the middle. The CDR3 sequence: CASSQEGGRGYGGGNQPQHF. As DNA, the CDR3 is TGCGCCAGCAGCCAAGAAGGCGGCAGGGGATATGGAGGAGGCAATCAGCCCCAGCATTTT.

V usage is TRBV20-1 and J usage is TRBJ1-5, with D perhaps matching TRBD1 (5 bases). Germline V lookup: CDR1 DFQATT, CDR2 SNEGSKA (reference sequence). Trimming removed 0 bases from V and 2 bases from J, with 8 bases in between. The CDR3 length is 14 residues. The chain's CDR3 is CSAREEGRNQPQHF. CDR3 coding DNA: TGCAGTGCTAGAGAGGAGGGACGCAATCAGCCCCAGCATTTT.

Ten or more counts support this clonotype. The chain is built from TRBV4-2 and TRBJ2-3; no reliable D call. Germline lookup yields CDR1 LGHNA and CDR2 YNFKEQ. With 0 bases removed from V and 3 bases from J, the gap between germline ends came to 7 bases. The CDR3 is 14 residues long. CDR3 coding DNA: TGTGCCAGCAGCCAAGAATGGAAGACAGATACGCAGTATTTT. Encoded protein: CASSQEWKTDTQYF.

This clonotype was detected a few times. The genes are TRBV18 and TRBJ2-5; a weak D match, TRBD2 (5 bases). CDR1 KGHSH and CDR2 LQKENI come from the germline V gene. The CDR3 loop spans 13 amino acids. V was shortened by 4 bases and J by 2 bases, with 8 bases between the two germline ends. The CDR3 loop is CASSRERQETQYF. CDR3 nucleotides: TGTGCCAGCTCACGTGAGCGGCAAGAGACCCAGTACTTC.

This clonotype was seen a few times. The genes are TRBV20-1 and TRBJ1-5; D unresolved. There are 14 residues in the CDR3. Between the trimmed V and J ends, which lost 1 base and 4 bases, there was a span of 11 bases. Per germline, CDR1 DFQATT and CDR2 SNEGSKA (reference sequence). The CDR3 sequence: CSARVTTANQPQHF. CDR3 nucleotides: TGCAGTGCTAGAGTAACCACAGCTAATCAGCCCCAGCATTTT.

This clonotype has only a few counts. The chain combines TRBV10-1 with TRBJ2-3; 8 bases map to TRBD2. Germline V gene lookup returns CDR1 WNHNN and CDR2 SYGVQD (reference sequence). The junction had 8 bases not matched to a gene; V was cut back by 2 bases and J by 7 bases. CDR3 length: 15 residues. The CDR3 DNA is TGCGCCAGCAGTGAGGGGACGGGGGGGCCGAATACGCAGTATTTT. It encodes CASSEGTGGPNTQYF.

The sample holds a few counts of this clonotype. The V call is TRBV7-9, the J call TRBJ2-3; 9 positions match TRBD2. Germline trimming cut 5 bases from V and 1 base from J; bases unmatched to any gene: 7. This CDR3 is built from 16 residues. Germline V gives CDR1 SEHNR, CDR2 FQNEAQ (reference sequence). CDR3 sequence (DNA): TGTGCCAGCAGCCCCTCTAGCGGGATTGGCACAGATACGCAGTATTTT. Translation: CASSPSSGIGTDTQYF.

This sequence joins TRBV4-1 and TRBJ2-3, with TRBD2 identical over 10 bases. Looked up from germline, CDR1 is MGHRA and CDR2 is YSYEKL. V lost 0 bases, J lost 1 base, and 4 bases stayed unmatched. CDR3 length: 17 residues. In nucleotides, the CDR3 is TGCGCCAGCAGCCAAGATTCAGGGACTAGCGGCACAGATACGCAGTATTTT. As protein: CASSQDSGTSGTDTQYF.

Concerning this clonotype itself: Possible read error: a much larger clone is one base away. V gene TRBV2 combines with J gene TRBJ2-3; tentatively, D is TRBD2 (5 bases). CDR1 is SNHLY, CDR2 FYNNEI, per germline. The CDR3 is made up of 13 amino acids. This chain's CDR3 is CAGSPTRADTQYF. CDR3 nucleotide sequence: TGTGCCGGCAGCCCCACTAGGGCGGATACGCAGTATTTT.

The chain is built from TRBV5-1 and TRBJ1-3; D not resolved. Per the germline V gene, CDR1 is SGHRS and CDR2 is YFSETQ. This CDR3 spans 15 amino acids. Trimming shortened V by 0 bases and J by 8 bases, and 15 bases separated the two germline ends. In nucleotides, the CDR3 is TGCGCCAGCAGCTTGGACGTTGGGCCCTGGGACACCATATATTTT. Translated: CASSLDVGPWDTIYF.